These T cell receptor beta chains were read from a single sample in a study of blood T cell repertoires in COVID-19. Method: immunoSEQ multiplex PCR; TCRdb's copy keeps in-frame clones and lacks some. The sample holds about 200,000 clones; over 80% are singletons and the top ten take roughly 0.91%. Specimen: peripheral blood. The receptors shown here come from a man between 60 and 75 years old with COVID-19, enrolled during active disease. Each CDR3 is given with its conserved first and last residue. D genes are given only for firm matches. The size entry is marked missing in some rows and otherwise reads once, few, many or a size class.

V gene	J gene	D gene	clone size	CDR3 DNA	CDR3 protein
TRBV6-6	TRBJ2-7	TRBD1	-	TGTGCCAGCAGTACGGGACAGGGGAAAGGCGAGCAGTACTTC	CASSTGQGKGEQYF
TRBV10-3	TRBJ2-7	-	-	TGTGCCATCAGAGACAGCTACGAGCAGTACTTC	CAIRDSYEQYF
TRBV10-1	TRBJ2-1	-	-	TGCGCCAGCAGTGATCGGGGCTCCTACAATGAGCAGTTCTTC	CASSDRGSYNEQFF
TRBV2	TRBJ2-4	-	once	TGTGCCAGCACCGAAATCCGGGGGAACATTCAGTACTTC	CASTEIRGNIQYF
TRBV7-8	TRBJ2-1	-	few	TGTGCCAGCAGCTTAAGAGAGAAAAATGAGCAGTTCTTC	CASSLREKNEQFF
TRBV18	TRBJ1-2	TRBD1	-	TGTGCCAGCTCACCATCGGGACAGGGCGGCTATGGCTACACCTTC	CASSPSGQGGYGYTF
TRBV29-1	TRBJ1-4	-	-	TGCAGCTTTGTCGGGGGAACGGGTGAAAAACTGTTTTTT	CSFVGGTGEKLFF
TRBV10-3	TRBJ2-7	-	-	TGTGCCATCAGGGTCTCTCCTCTCGCGGGGGAGCAGTACTTC	CAIRVSPLAGEQYF
TRBV9	TRBJ2-5	TRBD2	-	TGTGCCAGCAGCGTATCCCCTCGGGGGGAGGCAGAGACCCAGTACTTC	CASSVSPRGEAETQYF
TRBV5-5	TRBJ2-7	TRBD2	-	TGTGCCAGCAGCTTGGCCGGGCTAGCGGGCCTCTACGAGCAGTACTTC	CASSLAGLAGLYEQYF
TRBV5-1	TRBJ1-4	-	-	TGCGCCAGCAGCTTGGGGGGACTGGGTGAAAAACTGTTTTTT	CASSLGGLGEKLFF
TRBV6-5	TRBJ1-1	TRBD1	-	TGTGCCAGCAGCTCCCCCGGGACAGGCGTTGAAGCTTTCTTT	CASSSPGTGVEAFF
TRBV5-6	TRBJ1-2	TRBD1	-	TGTGCCAGCAGCTCCCTCTACAGGGGGGAAGGCTACACCTTC	CASSSLYRGEGYTF
TRBV6-5	TRBJ2-1	-	-	TGTGCCAGCAAACTAGCCTATGAGCAGTTCTTC	CASKLAYEQFF
TRBV19	TRBJ2-7	TRBD1	few	TGTGCCAGTAGTACGACAGGGCCTCCTACCTACGAGCAGTACTTC	CASSTTGPPTYEQYF
TRBV30	TRBJ1-3	TRBD1	-	TGTGCCTGGAGTGTCCGGACAGGGACGGGAAACACCATATATTTT	CAWSVRTGTGNTIYF
TRBV9	TRBJ2-3	-	-	TGTGCCAGCAGCCCTAGAGGGGGGGGGCCAGATACGCAGTATTTT	CASSPRGGGPDTQYF
TRBV6-2/TRBV6-3	TRBJ2-7	-	once	TGTGCCAGCAGTTACGGCAGGGCGAACGAGCAGTACTTC	CASSYGRANEQYF
TRBV6-5	TRBJ2-3	TRBD1	-	TGTGCCAGCAGTTCCCCCGGGACAGATTTAGATACGCAGTATTTT	CASSSPGTDLDTQYF
TRBV7-2	TRBJ1-2	-	-	TGTGCCAGCAGCCCTACAGGGAAAGGCTATGGCTACACCTTC	CASSPTGKGYGYTF
TRBV6-5	TRBJ2-1	-	-	TGTGCCAGCAGGGGGGCAACGCCCCAAGGGGAGCAGTTCTTC	CASRGATPQGEQFF
TRBV3-1/TRBV3-2	TRBJ1-4	TRBD1	once	TGTGCCAGCAGCCCCGGCCGGGACAGAGAAAAACTGTTTTTT	CASSPGRDREKLFF
TRBV10-3	TRBJ1-1	TRBD1	-	TGTGCCATCAGTGTACAGGGGGGGGAGACTGAAGCTTTCTTT	CAISVQGGETEAFF
TRBV6-2/TRBV6-3	TRBJ1-6	TRBD1	-	TGTGCCAGCACCCCGCCCGGACAGGGCCCTGGTTCACCCCTCCACTTT	CASTPPGQGPGSPLHF
TRBV5-4	TRBJ2-6	TRBD1	few	TGTGCCAGCAGCTTGGCCCGGGACAGGTTCTGGTCTGGGGCCAACGTCCTGACTTTC	CASSLARDRFWSGANVLTF
TRBV28	TRBJ1-4	TRBD1	-	TGTGCCAGCACCGTTAGGGGGACAGGGGGAGGGGAAAAACTGTTTTTT	CASTVRGTGGGEKLFF
TRBV6-5	TRBJ2-7	TRBD1	-	TGTGCCAGTACCGGGACAGGGGGCGTCGAGCAGTACTTC	CASTGTGGVEQYF
TRBV11-2	TRBJ2-1	-	-	TGTGCCAGCAGCTTCAGAGGAGAATCCTACAATGAGCAGTTCTTC	CASSFRGESYNEQFF
TRBV12-3/TRBV12-4	TRBJ1-1	-	-	TGTGCCAGCAGTCAAATCCAGGGCTCTGAAGCTTTCTTT	CASSQIQGSEAFF
TRBV28	TRBJ2-7	TRBD1	-	TGTGCCAGCGGTGGGACAGGAGATTCCTACGAGCAGTACTTC	CASGGTGDSYEQYF
TRBV3-1/TRBV3-2	TRBJ1-4	TRBD1	-	TGTGCCAGCAGCCCTCGACAGGGGGCGGATGAAAAACTGTTTTTT	CASSPRQGADEKLFF
TRBV28	TRBJ2-7	-	-	TGTGCCAGCAGTCTCCCCCCAGCGACAGGATCATACGAGCAGTACTTC	CASSLPPATGSYEQYF
TRBV27	TRBJ1-6	-	-	TGTGCCAGCAGTGTGTTCGGTGGTAATTCACCCCTCCACTTT	CASSVFGGNSPLHF
TRBV3-1/TRBV3-2	TRBJ1-1	-	-	TGTGCCACTGAAGGAGGGAGCACTGAAGCTTTCTTT	CATEGGSTEAFF
TRBV5-1	TRBJ1-2	-	few	TGCGCCAGCAGCTTGACTCGGGGGGCTAACTATGGCTACACCTTC	CASSLTRGANYGYTF
TRBV3-1/TRBV3-2	TRBJ2-7	TRBD2	-	TGTGCCAGCAGCCAAGCGGGGGGTCTAGGGACCTACGAGCAGTACTTC	CASSQAGGLGTYEQYF
TRBV3-1/TRBV3-2	TRBJ2-6	-	-	TGTGCCAGCAGCGATCGGGTGCAATCTGGGGCCAACGTCCTGACTTTC	CASSDRVQSGANVLTF
TRBV19	TRBJ2-7	-	-	TGTGCCAGTAGTATAGATCCAACTAGTTTAACCTACGAGCAGTACTTC	CASSIDPTSLTYEQYF
TRBV4-1	TRBJ1-5	TRBD1	-	TGCGCCAGCAGCCAACATACCTCCCGGACAGGGGATCAGCCCCAGCATTTT	CASSQHTSRTGDQPQHF
TRBV18	TRBJ1-6	-	-	TGTGCCAGCTCACCGACCCGGGACAAATGGAATTCACCCCTCCACTTT	CASSPTRDKWNSPLHF
TRBV5-4	TRBJ1-4	-	-	TGTGCCAGCAGCCTCCTGGGCTCTCAGGGGGAAAAACTGTTTTTT	CASSLLGSQGEKLFF